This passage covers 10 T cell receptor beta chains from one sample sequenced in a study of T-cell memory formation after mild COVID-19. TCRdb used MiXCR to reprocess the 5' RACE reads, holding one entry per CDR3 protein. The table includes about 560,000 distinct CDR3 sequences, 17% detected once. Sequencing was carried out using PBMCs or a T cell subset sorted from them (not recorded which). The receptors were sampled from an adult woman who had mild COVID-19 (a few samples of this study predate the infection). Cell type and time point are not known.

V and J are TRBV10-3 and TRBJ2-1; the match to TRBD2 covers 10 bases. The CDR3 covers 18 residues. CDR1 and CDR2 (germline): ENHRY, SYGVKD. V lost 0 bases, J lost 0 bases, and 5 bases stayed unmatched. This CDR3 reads CAISESSGGTVSYNEQFF. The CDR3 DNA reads TGTGCCATCAGTGAGTCTAGCGGGGGGACCGTCTCCTACAATGAGCAGTTCTTC.

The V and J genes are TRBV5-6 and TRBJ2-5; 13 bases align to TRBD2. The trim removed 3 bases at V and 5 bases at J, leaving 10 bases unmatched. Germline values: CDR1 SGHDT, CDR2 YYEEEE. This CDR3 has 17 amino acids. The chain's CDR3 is CASSWGLRLAGGETQYF. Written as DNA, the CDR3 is TGTGCCAGCAGCTGGGGGCTCCGACTAGCGGGAGGTGAGACCCAGTACTTC.

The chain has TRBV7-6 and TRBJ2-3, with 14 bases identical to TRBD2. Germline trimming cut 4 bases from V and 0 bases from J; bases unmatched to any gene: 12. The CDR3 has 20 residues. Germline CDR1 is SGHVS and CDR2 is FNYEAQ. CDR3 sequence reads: CASSSTPGLAGASSTDTQYF. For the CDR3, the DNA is TGTGCCAGCAGCTCGACCCCGGGACTAGCGGGGGCCTCTAGCACAGATACGCAGTATTTT.

For the CDR3, the DNA is TGCAGCGTTGAAGGCCGGGACACTCTCGGGGAAAAACTGTTTTTT. Residues: CSVEGRDTLGEKLFF. This rearrangement joins TRBV29-1 to TRBJ1-4; D is perhaps TRBD1 (6 bases). The CDR3 consists of 15 residues. Germline CDR1 and CDR2: SQVTM and ANQGSEA. Trimming left V 1 base short and J 8 bases short, with 17 bases between. Complete variable domain (other parts from reference TRBV29-1 and TRBJ1-4): SAVISQKPSRDICQRGTSLTIQCQVDSQVTMMFWYRQQPGQSLTLIATANQGSEATYESGFVIDKFPISRPNLTFSTLTVSNMSPEDSSIYLCSVEGRDTLGEKLFFGSGTQLSVL.

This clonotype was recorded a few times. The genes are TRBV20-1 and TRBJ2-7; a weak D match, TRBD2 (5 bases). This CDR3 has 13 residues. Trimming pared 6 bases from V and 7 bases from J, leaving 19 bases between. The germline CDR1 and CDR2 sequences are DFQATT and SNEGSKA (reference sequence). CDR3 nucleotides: TGCAGTGCCCCAACTAGATCTACTACGGAGCAGTACTTC. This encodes CSAPTRSTTEQYF.

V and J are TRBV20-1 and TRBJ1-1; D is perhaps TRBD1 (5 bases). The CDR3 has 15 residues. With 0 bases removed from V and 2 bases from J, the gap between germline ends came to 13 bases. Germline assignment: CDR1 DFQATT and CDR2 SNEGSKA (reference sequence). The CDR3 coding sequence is TGCAGTGCTAGAGATAAGCCAGGGATTAACACTGAAGCTTTCTTT. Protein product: CSARDKPGINTEAFF.

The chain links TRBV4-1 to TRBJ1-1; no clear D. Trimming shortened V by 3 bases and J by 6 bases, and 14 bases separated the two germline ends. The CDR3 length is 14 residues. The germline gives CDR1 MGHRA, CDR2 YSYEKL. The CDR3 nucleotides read TGCGCCAGCAGCCAGTCCGAAGGGAGCTCTGAAGCTTTCTTT. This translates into CASSQSEGSSEAFF.

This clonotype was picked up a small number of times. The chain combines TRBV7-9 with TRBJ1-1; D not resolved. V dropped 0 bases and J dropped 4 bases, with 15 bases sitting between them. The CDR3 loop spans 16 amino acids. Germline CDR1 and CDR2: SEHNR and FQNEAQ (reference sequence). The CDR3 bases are TGTGCCAGCAGCTTAGCGCGAGGGCCCACTGGCACTGAAGCTTTCTTT. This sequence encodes CASSLARGPTGTEAFF.

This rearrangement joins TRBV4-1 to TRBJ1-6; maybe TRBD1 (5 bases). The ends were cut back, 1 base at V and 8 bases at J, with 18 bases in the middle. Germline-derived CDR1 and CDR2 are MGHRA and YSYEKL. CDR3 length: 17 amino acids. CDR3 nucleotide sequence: TGCGCCAGCAGCCAAGTCCCCCGACAGCTAGGGTATTCACCCCTCCACTTT. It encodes CASSQVPRQLGYSPLHF.

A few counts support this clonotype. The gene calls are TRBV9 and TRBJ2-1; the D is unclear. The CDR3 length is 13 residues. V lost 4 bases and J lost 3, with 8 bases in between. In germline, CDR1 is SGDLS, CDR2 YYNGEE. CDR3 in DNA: TGTGCCAGCAGCTTCAGTGACTACAATGAGCAGTTCTTC. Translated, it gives CASSFSDYNEQFF.